This TCR beta chain was retrieved from a study of shared T cell receptors in the human thymus. V was trimmed by 1 base and J by 4 bases, leaving 10 bases between them. CDR3 length: 14 amino acids. CDR1 and CDR2 (germline): LGHNT, FRNRAP. Using immunoSEQ multiplex PCR, the repertoire was profiled, and TCRdb retains in-frame clones only, with some absent. The sample carries over 65,000 clones, 90% to 95% recorded once. The rearrangement links TRBV12-5 to TRBJ1-2; D is possibly TRBD1 (5 bases). Sequencing was carried out using thymocytes. The clonotype originates from a human donor. The chain's CDR3 is CASGLGRGTYGYTF. The DNA of the CDR3 is TGTGCTAGTGGTTTGGGGCGGGGGACCTATGGCTACACCTTC.